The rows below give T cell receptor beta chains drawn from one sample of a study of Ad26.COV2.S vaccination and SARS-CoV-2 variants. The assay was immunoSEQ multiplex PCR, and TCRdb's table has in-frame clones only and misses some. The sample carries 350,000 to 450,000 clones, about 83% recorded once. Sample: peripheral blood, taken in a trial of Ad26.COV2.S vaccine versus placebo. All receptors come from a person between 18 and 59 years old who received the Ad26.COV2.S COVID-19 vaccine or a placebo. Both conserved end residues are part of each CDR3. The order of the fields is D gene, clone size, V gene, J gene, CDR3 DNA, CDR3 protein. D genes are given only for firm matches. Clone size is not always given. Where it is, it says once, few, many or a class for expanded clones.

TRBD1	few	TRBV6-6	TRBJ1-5	TGTGCCAGCAGTAGAGACAGGGGCGTTCAGCCCCAGCATTTT	CASSRDRGVQPQHF
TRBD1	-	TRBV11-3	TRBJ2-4	TGTGCCAGCAGCTTAGACCGGGACAGGGGGGGAGCCAAAAACATTCAGTACTTC	CASSLDRDRGGAKNIQYF
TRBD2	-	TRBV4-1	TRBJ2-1	TGCGCCAGCAGCCAAGATCCCGCGGGGGTCAATGAGCAGTTCTTC	CASSQDPAGVNEQFF
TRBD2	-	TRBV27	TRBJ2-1	TGTGCCAGCAGTCTAGCGGGGGTCTACAATGAGCAGTTCTTC	CASSLAGVYNEQFF
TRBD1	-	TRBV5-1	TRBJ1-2	TGCGCCAGCAGCCCGGGACAGGGAGATAACTATGGCTACACCTTC	CASSPGQGDNYGYTF
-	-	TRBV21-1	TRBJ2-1	TGTGCCAGCAGCAAAAGAACGTCGACTAGCGGGAGTTTTTTGACCTACAATGAGCAGTTCTTC	CASSKRTSTSGSFLTYNEQFF
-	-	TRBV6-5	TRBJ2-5	TGTGCCAGCGGGGAGGGACAGCCCCAAGAGACCCAGTACTTC	CASGEGQPQETQYF
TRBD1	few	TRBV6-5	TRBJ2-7	TGTGCCAGCAGTTACCTGGGACAGACTCCCTACGAGCAGTACTTC	CASSYLGQTPYEQYF
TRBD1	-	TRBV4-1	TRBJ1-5	TGCGCCAGCGCCGTAACAGGGGCCGGCAATCAGCCCCAGCATTTT	CASAVTGAGNQPQHF
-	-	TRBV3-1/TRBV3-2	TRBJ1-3	TGTGCCAGCAGTCGAACCGGAAACACCATATATTTT	CASSRTGNTIYF
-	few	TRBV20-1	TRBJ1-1	TGCAGTGCCCCCAACGGGGGCGCAGCTTTCTTT	CSAPNGGAAFF
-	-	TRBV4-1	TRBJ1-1	TGCGCCAGCCGCCGGTTGGGGGGTCGGAACACTGAAGCTTTCTTT	CASRRLGGRNTEAFF
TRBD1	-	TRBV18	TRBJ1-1	TGTGCCAGCTCTCTGGGACAGGGGGCCGACACTGAAGCTTTCTTT	CASSLGQGADTEAFF
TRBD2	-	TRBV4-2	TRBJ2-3	TGTGCCAGCAGCCAAGATAGGTCTAGCGGGGGGACAGATACGCAGTATTTT	CASSQDRSSGGTDTQYF
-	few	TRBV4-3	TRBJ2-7	TGCGCCAGCAGCCAAGATTGGGCACGTCCCTACGAGCAGTACTTC	CASSQDWARPYEQYF
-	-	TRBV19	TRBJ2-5	TGTGCCAGTAAGGGGTTTTACGAGACCCAGTACTTC	CASKGFYETQYF
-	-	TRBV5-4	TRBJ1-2	TGTGCCAGCAGCTTGTACTATGGCTACACCTTC	CASSLYYGYTF
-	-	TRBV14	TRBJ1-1	TGTGCCAGCAGCCAGGTGACTTACACTGAAGCTTTCTTT	CASSQVTYTEAFF
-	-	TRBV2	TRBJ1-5	TGTGCCAGCAGTGGGTGGGCAGGGCCCTATCAGCCCCAGCATTTT	CASSGWAGPYQPQHF
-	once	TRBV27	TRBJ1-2	TGTGCCAGCAGGGTGGGGCAGGGAGTTTTCTATGGCTACACCTTC	CASRVGQGVFYGYTF
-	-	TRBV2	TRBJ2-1	TGTGCCAGCAAGGTCTACAATGAGCAGTTCTTC	CASKVYNEQFF
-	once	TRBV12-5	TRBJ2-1	TGTGCTTGTAAGGGGGTACCGAATGAGCAGTTCTTC	CACKGVPNEQFF
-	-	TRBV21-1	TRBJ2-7	TGTGCCAGCACCGGGACAGGGAAGTACTTC	CASTGTGKYF
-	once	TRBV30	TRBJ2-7	TGTGCCTGGAGTGTAGATTCTGCTCGTGGCGAGCAGTACTTC	CAWSVDSARGEQYF
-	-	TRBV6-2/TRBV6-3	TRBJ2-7	TGTGCCAGCAGTTACCGGGGGGCCCACGAGCAGTACTTC	CASSYRGAHEQYF
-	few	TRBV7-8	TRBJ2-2	TGTGCCAGCAGCCGGGGGTGGGGCGGGGAGCTGTTTTTT	CASSRGWGGELFF
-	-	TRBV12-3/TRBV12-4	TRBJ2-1	TGTGCCAGCAGTTCCGGACGGTTCAATGAGCAGTTCTTC	CASSSGRFNEQFF
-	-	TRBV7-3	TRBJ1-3	TGTGCCAGCAGCCAAAGCGGAGCTGGAAACACCATATATTTT	CASSQSGAGNTIYF
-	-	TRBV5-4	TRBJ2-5	TGTGCCAGCAGCTTGGCCGGTACAGACCAAGAGACCCAGTACTTC	CASSLAGTDQETQYF
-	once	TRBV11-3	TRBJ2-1	TGTGCCAGCAGCAGTCCCGGGGATGAGCAGTTCTTC	CASSSPGDEQFF
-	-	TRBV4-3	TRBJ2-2	TGCGCCAGCAGCCAACTAGGGCTTCGGACCGGGGAGCTGTTTTTT	CASSQLGLRTGELFF
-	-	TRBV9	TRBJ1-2	TGTGCCAGCAGCGAGGAGGAGAGGGAAGGTGGCTACACCTTC	CASSEEEREGGYTF
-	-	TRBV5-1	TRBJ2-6	TGCGCCAGCAGCCAGAACGGACGGTCCTCTGGGGCCAACGTCCTGACTTTC	CASSQNGRSSGANVLTF
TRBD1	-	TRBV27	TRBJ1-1	TGTGCCAGCAGTTTCTACAGGGGAGCGATGAACACTGAAGCTTTCTTT	CASSFYRGAMNTEAFF
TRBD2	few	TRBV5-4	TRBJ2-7	TGTGCCAGCAGCCCGCTTAGCGGGGGCTTTTACGAGCAGTACTTC	CASSPLSGGFYEQYF
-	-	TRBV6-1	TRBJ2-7	TGTGCCAGCAGTGAAGCCCCGGGGATCTACGAGCAGTACTTC	CASSEAPGIYEQYF
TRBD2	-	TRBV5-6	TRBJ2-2	TGTGCCAGCAGCGGCGGACTAGCGCCCGGGGAGCTGTTTTTT	CASSGGLAPGELFF
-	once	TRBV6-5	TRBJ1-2	TGTGCCAGCAGTTACGACAACTATGGCTACACCTTC	CASSYDNYGYTF
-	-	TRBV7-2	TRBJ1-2	TGTGCCAGCAGCTTAGGACAGAGCAACTATGGCTACACCTTC	CASSLGQSNYGYTF
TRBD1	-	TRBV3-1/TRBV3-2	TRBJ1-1	TGTGCCAGCAGCCGGGCCGGGACAGCGAACACTGAAGCTTTCTTT	CASSRAGTANTEAFF
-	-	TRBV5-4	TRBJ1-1	TGTGCCAGCAGCGGAACCCCACAGGGGAACACTGAAGCTTTCTTT	CASSGTPQGNTEAFF
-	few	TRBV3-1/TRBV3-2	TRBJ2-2	TGTGCCAGCCGCCGGACACAGAACACCGGGGAGCTGTTTTTT	CASRRTQNTGELFF
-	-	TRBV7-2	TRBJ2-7	TGTGCCAGCAGCGTAGGGTCTACACAGGGGAGGCCCTACGAGCAGTACTTC	CASSVGSTQGRPYEQYF
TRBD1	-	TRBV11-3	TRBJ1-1	TGTGCCAGCAGCTTAGCCGGACAGGGCTACCCAAACACTGAAGCTTTCTTT	CASSLAGQGYPNTEAFF
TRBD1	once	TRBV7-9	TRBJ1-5	TGTGCCAGCGGGGGACAGGGGGATCAGCCCCAGCATTTT	CASGGQGDQPQHF
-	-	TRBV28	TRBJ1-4	TGTGCCAGCAGCCCACCCGACAGATGGAGTGAAAAACTGTTTTTT	CASSPPDRWSEKLFF
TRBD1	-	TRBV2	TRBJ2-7	TGTGCCAGCAAAAGGGACAGGGGGTCCTACGAGCAGTACTTC	CASKRDRGSYEQYF
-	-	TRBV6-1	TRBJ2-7	TGTGCCAGCAGGACCGGCGGGTCCTACGAGCAGTACTTC	CASRTGGSYEQYF
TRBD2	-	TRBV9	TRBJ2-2	TGTGCCAGCAGCCCATTGACTAGCGGGGGGGGCTTGCTGTTTTTT	CASSPLTSGGGLLFF